This T cell receptor (beta chain) is from a study of CD8 T cells in ankylosing spondylitis. The germline V gene has CDR1 MNHEY and CDR2 SMNVEV (reference sequence). The V and J ends lost 0 bases and 2 bases, in that order; junction bases with no gene match: 8. This CDR3 has 17 residues. TCRdb recomputed calls from the 5' RACE reads with MiXCR, one row per CDR3 protein. The sample lists over 130,000 distinct CDR3 sequences; around 43% were seen once. The chain links TRBV27 to TRBJ2-7; 9 positions agree with TRBD1. The sequence was obtained from a male donor with ankylosing spondylitis. Sequencing was performed on synovial fluid, either unsorted or a sorted T cell fraction (not recorded which). CDR3: CASSLSIRDRVAYEQYF. The CDR3 DNA follows: TGTGCCAGCAGTTTATCGATCCGGGACAGGGTGGCCTACGAGCAGTACTTC.